These T cell receptor beta chains were read from a single sample in a study of brain T cells in children with intractable seizures. Generated by immunoSEQ multiplex PCR, the TCRdb table keeps only in-frame clones and is missing some. The sample consists of hundreds of thousands of clones, 93% of them appearing once. Source: peripheral blood, taken about 5 months after surgery. Source of these receptors: a boy under two years old with tuberous sclerosis and intractable seizures. Both conserved end residues are part of each CDR3. Fields, in order: V gene, clone size, D gene, J gene, CDR3 DNA, CDR3 protein. D genes are given only for firm matches. Where a row states a size, it is once, few, many or the class of an expanded clone; other rows omit it.

V: TRBV19
size: .
D: .
J: TRBJ2-6
DNA: TGTGCCAGTAGTATCCCCGGCACTGGGGCCAACGTCCTGACTTTC
CDR3: CASSIPGTGANVLTF

V: TRBV10-3
size: .
D: .
J: TRBJ2-7
DNA: TGTGCCATCAGCCCTAGCTCCTACGAGCAGTACTTC
CDR3: CAISPSSYEQYF

V: TRBV29-1
size: .
D: .
J: TRBJ1-1
DNA: TGCAGCGTTGAAGGTGGGACTGAAGCTTTCTTT
CDR3: CSVEGGTEAFF

V: TRBV19
size: .
D: .
J: TRBJ1-1
DNA: TGTGCCAGTAGTCCCCCCTCGGTTGGGGTGAACACTGAAGCTTTCTTT
CDR3: CASSPPSVGVNTEAFF

V: TRBV25-1
size: .
D: TRBD2
J: TRBJ2-1
DNA: TGTGCCAGCAGTGTGGGCACTAGCGACTACAATGAGCAGTTCTTC
CDR3: CASSVGTSDYNEQFF

V: TRBV27
size: .
D: .
J: TRBJ2-7
DNA: TGTGCCAGCAGTCTAGGAGACAACTACGAGCAGTACTTC
CDR3: CASSLGDNYEQYF

V: TRBV30
size: few
D: .
J: TRBJ1-5
DNA: TGTGCCTGGAGTAGGCAGGGCAATCAGCCCCAGCATTTT
CDR3: CAWSRQGNQPQHF

V: TRBV5-8
size: .
D: TRBD2
J: TRBJ2-3
DNA: TGTGCCAGCAGCCTAGCGGGAGATACAGATACGCAGTATTTT
CDR3: CASSLAGDTDTQYF

V: TRBV7-9
size: .
D: .
J: TRBJ1-1
DNA: TGTGCCAGCAGCTTAGCTTTGGGGACTGAAGCTTTCTTT
CDR3: CASSLALGTEAFF

V: TRBV9
size: once
D: .
J: TRBJ2-1
DNA: TGTGCCAGCTACCCCTCGGTAGCGGCCTCCTACAATGAGCAGTTCTTC
CDR3: CASYPSVAASYNEQFF

V: TRBV2
size: .
D: .
J: TRBJ2-2
DNA: TGTGCCAGCAAGGTCAGCGCGAACACCGGGGAGCTGTTTTTT
CDR3: CASKVSANTGELFF

V: TRBV7-2
size: .
D: TRBD1
J: TRBJ2-7
DNA: TGTGCCAGCAGCCCACACCTCGGACAGGGATACGAGCAGTACTTC
CDR3: CASSPHLGQGYEQYF

V: TRBV2
size: .
D: TRBD1
J: TRBJ1-1
DNA: TGTGCCAGCAGTGGACAGGGAAGTGGGAACACTGAAGCTTTCTTT
CDR3: CASSGQGSGNTEAFF

V: TRBV7-2
size: .
D: TRBD2
J: TRBJ2-7
DNA: TGTGCCAGCAGCTTAGAGGGACTAGCGTCCTACGAGCAGTACTTC
CDR3: CASSLEGLASYEQYF

V: TRBV5-4
size: few
D: .
J: TRBJ2-2
DNA: TGTGCCAGCAGCTTGGCTAGTTCGTCGGTGCGGGAGCTGTTTTTT
CDR3: CASSLASSSVRELFF

V: TRBV30
size: .
D: TRBD2
J: TRBJ2-1
DNA: TGTGCCTGGAGCGCAGGGACTACCCCGGGGGATGAGCAGTTCTTC
CDR3: CAWSAGTTPGDEQFF